This T cell receptor (beta chain) was captured in a study of cytomegalovirus exposure and HLA in healthy donors. Germline V lookup: CDR1 SGHTA, CDR2 FQGNSA. J was trimmed by 7 bases and V by 7 bases; bases with no gene match: 7. CDR3 length: 12 residues. Vbeta (60) and Jbeta (13) primers were used in the PCR. Clones were read by immunoSEQ multiplex PCR, and TCRdb kept only the in-frame ones, dropping some. The table shows under 130,000 clones, with about 16% occurring only once. Study observations and caveats: The authors enumerated 150 to 200 TCR beta chains as linked to cytomegalovirus.

Turning to this clone: Its cognate antigen is unknown.

The chain combines TRBV7-2 with TRBJ2-7; 7 nucleotides match TRBD2. What was sequenced was PBMCs. The sequence was collected from a female donor in good health and CMV-seronegative. CDR3 nucleotides: TGTGCCAGCAACCCTTCGGGAGGAGAGCAGTACTTC. Residues: CASNPSGGEQYF.